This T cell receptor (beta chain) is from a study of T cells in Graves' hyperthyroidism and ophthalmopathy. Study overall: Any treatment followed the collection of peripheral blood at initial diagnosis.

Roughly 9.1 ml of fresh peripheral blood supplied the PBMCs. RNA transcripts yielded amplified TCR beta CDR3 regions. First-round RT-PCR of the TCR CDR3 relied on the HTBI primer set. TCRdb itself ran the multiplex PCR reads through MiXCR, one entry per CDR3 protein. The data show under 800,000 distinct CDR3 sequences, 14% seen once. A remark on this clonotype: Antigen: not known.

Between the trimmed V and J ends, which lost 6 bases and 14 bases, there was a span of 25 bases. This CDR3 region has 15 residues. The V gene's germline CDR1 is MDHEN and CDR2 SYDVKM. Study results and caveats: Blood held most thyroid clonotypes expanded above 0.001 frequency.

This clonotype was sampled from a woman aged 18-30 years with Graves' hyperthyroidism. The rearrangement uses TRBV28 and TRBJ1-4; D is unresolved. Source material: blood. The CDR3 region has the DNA TGTGCCAGCAGCCCGAGACGGTACGGGCCTCAAAGCCTGTTTTTT. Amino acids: CASSPRRYGPQSLFF.